This T cell receptor (beta chain) was captured by sequencing in a study of regulatory T cells in long-lasting Graves disease. This clonotype was seen ten or more times. What it binds is not known. Findings and limits, study-wide: Persistent Graves' patients possessed reduced TCR diversity relative to recently diagnosed ones.

According to the study, TCR beta libraries were built with iRepertoire HTBI primers and CDR3-region Arm-PCR. TCRdb re-called the multiplex PCR reads with MiXCR, one entry per CDR3 protein. Of some 370,000 distinct CDR3 sequences listed, about 10% are singletons. Time point given: newly diagnosed GD, antithyroid drugs for less than 3 months. TCR sequences were obtained from RNA taken from PBMCs. Graves' disease was diagnosed by American Thyroid Association guidelines. The data also belong to a second study, concerning T cells in Graves' hyperthyroidism and ophthalmopathy.

Sequencing was performed on peripheral blood mononuclear cells (PBMCs), taken at new diagnosis, from a patient treated with antithyroid drugs. This clonotype was obtained from a woman under 30 with Graves disease.

The CDR3 nucleotides read TGTGCCAGCAGTTACCACAAGGGGTCGTTACAGAACACTGAAGCTTTCTTT. Translation: CASSYHKGSLQNTEAFF. The rearrangement links TRBV6-5 to TRBJ1-1, with D possibly being TRBD1 (5 bases). CDR1 is MNHEY and CDR2 is SVGAGI in the germline V gene. Deletions cut 2 bases from V and 1 base from J, with 17 bases between. There are 17 residues in the CDR3.